The 8 T cell receptor beta chains below come from one sample, sequenced in a study of siplizumab effects on memory and regulatory T cells. Sequenced by immunoSEQ multiplex PCR; TCRdb stores in-frame clones only, minus some. The table lists about 80,000 clones, about 95% of them singletons. The sequenced material came from CD8+ T cells sorted from blood. The receptors were sampled from a human donor in good health.

A single count supports this clone. The V gene is TRBV11-2, the J gene TRBJ2-1, with TRBD2 as a possible D gene (6 bases). From germline, CDR1 is SGHAT and CDR2 FQNNGV. The CDR3 is 16 residues long. Trimming cost V 5 bases and J 4 bases, with 18 bases left between them. CDR3 DNA: TGTGCCAGCAGCCCGGGCTGGTTAGCGGCATACAATGAGCAGTTCTTC. Translated, it gives CASSPGWLAAYNEQFF.

This chain links TRBV7-6 with TRBJ2-2; 9 positions match TRBD2. The CDR3 totals 18 residues. Germline V gene lookup returns CDR1 SGHVS and CDR2 FNYEAQ. The V and J ends lost 2 bases and 7 bases, in that order; junction bases with no gene match: 14. Written as DNA, the CDR3 is TGTGCCAGCAGCTTAACGATCCTGCAGCGGGAGGAGGACGGGGAGCTGTTTTTT. Translation: CASSLTILQREEDGELFF.

V usage is TRBV6-4 and J usage is TRBJ2-1; 11 nucleotides line up with TRBD1. With 2 bases clipped from V and 6 bases from J, the junction kept 0 bases outside the gene matches. Per germline, CDR1 MRHNA and CDR2 SNTAGT. This CDR3 contains 14 residues. The CDR3 region is CASSDGTGGNEQFF. The DNA for the CDR3 is TGTGCCAGCAGTGACGGGACAGGGGGCAATGAGCAGTTCTTC.

The chain couples TRBV7-9 to TRBJ2-5; a possible D gene is TRBD1 (6 bases). The germline gives CDR1 SEHNR, CDR2 FQNEAQ (reference sequence). Trimming stripped 1 base from V and 4 bases from J, with 7 bases between. The CDR3 has 13 residues. The CDR3 nucleotides are TGTGCCAGCAGCTTAGTAGGGGGAGAGACCCAGTACTTC. Its translation is CASSLVGGETQYF. Full variable domain (outside the CDR3, taken from reference TRBV7-9 and TRBJ2-5): DTGVSQNPRHKITKRGQNVTFRCDPISEHNRLYWYRQTLGQGPEFLTYFQNEAQLEKSRLLSDRFSAERPKGSFSTLEIQRTEQGDSAMYLCASSLVGGETQYFGPGTRLLVL.

The chain joins TRBV9 to TRBJ2-1, with TRBD2 identical over 10 bases. Per germline, CDR1 SGDLS and CDR2 YYNGEE. CDR3 length equals 24 residues. V trimming: 0 bases; J trimming: 4 bases; junction bases outside the gene matches: 28. The CDR3, as DNA: TGTGCCAGCAGCGTAGGTGGGACGGACTTCCCGCTAGCGGGAGATTCTGGATCATACAATGAGCAGTTCTTC. Its protein is CASSVGGTDFPLAGDSGSYNEQFF.

The chain couples TRBV7-3 to TRBJ2-7; 7 bases fit TRBD2. V gave up 5 bases and J gave up 4 bases; unmatched junction bases: 8. Germline V lookup: CDR1 SGHTA, CDR2 FQGTGA. The CDR3 is 14 amino acids. CDR3 in amino acids: CASSAWREIYEQYF. In DNA, the CDR3 is TGTGCCAGCAGCGCATGGCGGGAGATTTACGAGCAGTACTTC. Full variable domain (missing parts from reference TRBV7-3 and TRBJ2-7): GAGVSQTPSNKVTEKGKYVELRCDPISGHTALYWYRQSLGQGPEFLIYFQGTGAADDSGLPNDRFFAVRPEGSVSTLKIQRTERGDSAVYLCASSAWREIYEQYFGPGTRLTVT.

This chain uses TRBV19 with TRBJ2-7, with a possible D match to TRBD2 (6 bases). The CDR3 runs to 17 residues. Per the germline V gene, CDR1 is LNHDA and CDR2 is SQIVND (reference sequence). V was clipped by 3 bases and J by 1 base, with 19 bases between them. CDR3 nucleotides: TGTGCCAGTAGTATCTCTTCGCGGGGTAGCGGTTCCTACGAGCAGTACTTC. As protein: CASSISSRGSGSYEQYF.

V gene TRBV7-8 combines with J gene TRBJ1-2; D unclear. The CDR3 spans 16 residues. V was pared by 4 bases and J by 8 bases, with 23 bases between. Per the germline V gene, CDR1 is SGHVS and CDR2 is FQNEAQ. DNA for the CDR3: TGTGCCAGCAGCTCCTCGGGTGGTAGAGGAGCGTCCGGCTACACCTTC. Protein sequence: CASSSSGGRGASGYTF.